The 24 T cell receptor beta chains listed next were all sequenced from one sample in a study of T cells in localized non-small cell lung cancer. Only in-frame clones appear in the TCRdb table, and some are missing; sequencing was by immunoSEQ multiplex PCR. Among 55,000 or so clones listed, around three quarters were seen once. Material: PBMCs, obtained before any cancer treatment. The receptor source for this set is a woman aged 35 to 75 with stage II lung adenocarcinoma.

The CDR3 loop reads CAWNTDTQYF. CDR3 bases: TGTGCCTGGAACACAGATACGCAGTATTTT. The chain recombines TRBV30 with TRBJ2-3; no clear D gene. V was cut by 4 bases and J by 2 bases, with 1 base left in between. CDR1 and CDR2 (germline): GTSNPN, SVGIG (reference sequence). The CDR3 spans 10 residues.

CDR3 sequence reads: CASSSDGTYEQYF. The DNA of the CDR3 is TGTGCCAGCAGTTCTGACGGCACCTACGAGCAGTACTTC. This sequence joins TRBV6-6 and TRBJ2-7; no clear D gene. Germline V lookup: CDR1 MNHNY, CDR2 SVGAGI (reference sequence). CDR3 length: 13 amino acids. Trimming took off 4 bases at V and 2 bases at J, with 9 bases between the two ends.

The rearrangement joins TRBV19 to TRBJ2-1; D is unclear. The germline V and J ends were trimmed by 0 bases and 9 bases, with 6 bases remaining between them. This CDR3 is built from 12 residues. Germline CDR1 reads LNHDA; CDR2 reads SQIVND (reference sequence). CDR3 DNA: TGTGCCAGTAGTATAGATCTCCGTGAGCAGTTCTTC. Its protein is CASSIDLREQFF.

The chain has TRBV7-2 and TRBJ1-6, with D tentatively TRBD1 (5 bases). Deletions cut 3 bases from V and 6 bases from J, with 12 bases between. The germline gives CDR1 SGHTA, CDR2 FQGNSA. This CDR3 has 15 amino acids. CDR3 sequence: CASSFPSGLNSPLHF. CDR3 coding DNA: TGTGCCAGCAGCTTTCCATCGGGACTTAATTCACCCCTCCACTTT.

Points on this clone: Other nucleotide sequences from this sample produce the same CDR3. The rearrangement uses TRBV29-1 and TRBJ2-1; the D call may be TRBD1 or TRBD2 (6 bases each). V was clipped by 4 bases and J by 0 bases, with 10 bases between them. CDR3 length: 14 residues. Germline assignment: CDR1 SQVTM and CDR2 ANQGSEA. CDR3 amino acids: CSVVGGPSYNEQFF. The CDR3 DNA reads TGCAGCGTTGTGGGGGGCCCCTCCTACAATGAGCAGTTCTTC.

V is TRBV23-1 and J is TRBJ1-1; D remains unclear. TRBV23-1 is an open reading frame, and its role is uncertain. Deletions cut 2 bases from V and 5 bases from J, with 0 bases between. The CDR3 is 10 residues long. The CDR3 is CASSQTEAFF. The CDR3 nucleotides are TGCGCCAGCAGTCAAACTGAAGCTTTCTTT.

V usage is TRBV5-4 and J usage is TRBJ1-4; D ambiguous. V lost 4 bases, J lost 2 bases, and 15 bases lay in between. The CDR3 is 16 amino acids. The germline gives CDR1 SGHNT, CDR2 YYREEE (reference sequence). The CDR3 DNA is TGTGCCAGCAGCGCCAGCCTCATCTCGACTAATGAAAAACTGTTTTTT. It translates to CASSASLISTNEKLFF.

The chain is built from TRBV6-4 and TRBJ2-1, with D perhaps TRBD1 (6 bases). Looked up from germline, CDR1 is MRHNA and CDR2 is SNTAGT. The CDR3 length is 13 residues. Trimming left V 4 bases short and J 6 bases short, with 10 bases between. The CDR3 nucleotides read TGTGCCAGCAGTGCCGGGACAAGCAATGAGCAGTTCTTC. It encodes CASSAGTSNEQFF.

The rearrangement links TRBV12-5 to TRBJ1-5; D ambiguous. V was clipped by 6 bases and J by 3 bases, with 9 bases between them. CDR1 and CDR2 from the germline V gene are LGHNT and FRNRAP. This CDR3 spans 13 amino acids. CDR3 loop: CASGKVNNQPQHF. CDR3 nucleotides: TGTGCTAGTGGAAAGGTTAACAATCAGCCCCAGCATTTT.

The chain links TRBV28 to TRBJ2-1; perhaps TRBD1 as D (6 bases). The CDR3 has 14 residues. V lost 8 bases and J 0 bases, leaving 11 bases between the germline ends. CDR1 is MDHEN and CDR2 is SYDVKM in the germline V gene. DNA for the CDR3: TGTGCCAGCGAAGGGGGAAGCTCCTACAATGAGCAGTTCTTC. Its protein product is CASEGGSSYNEQFF.

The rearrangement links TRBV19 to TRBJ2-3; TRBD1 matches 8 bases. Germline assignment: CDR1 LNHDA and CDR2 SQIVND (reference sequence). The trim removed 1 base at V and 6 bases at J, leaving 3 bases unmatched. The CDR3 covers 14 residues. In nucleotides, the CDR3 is TGTGCCAGTAGTATAGTCCAGGGGGCTGATACGCAGTATTTT. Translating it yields CASSIVQGADTQYF.

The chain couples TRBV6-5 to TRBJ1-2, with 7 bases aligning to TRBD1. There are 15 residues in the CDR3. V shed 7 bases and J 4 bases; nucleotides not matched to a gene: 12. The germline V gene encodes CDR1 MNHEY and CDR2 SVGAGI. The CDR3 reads CASTPGGRDSYGYTF. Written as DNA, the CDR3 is TGTGCCAGCACCCCCGGGGGAAGGGACAGCTATGGCTACACCTTC.

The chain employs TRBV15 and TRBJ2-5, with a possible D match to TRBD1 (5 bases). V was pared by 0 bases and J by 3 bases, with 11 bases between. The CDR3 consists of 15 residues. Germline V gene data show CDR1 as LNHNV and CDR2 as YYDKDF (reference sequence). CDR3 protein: CATSRDRQRKETQYF. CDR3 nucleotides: TGTGCCACCAGCAGAGATCGACAGAGGAAAGAGACCCAGTACTTC.

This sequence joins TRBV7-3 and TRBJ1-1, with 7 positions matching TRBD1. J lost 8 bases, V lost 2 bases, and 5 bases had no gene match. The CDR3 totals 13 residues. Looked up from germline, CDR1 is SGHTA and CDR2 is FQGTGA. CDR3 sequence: CASSLVQGQEAFF. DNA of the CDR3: TGTGCCAGCAGCTTAGTGCAGGGACAGGAAGCTTTCTTT.

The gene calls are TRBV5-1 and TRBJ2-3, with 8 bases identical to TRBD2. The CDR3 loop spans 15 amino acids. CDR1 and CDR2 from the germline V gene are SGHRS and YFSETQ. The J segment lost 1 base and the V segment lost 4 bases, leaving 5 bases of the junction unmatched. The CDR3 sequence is CASSRGGSGTDTQYF. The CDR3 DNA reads TGCGCCAGCAGCCGGGGGGGCTCAGGCACAGATACGCAGTATTTT. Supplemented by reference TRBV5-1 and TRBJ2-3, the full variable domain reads KAGVTQTPRYLIKTRGQQVTLSCSPISGHRSVSWYQQTPGQGLQFLFEYFSETQRNKGNFPGRFSGRQFSNSRSEMNVSTLELGDSALYLCASSRGGSGTDTQYFGPGTRLTVL.

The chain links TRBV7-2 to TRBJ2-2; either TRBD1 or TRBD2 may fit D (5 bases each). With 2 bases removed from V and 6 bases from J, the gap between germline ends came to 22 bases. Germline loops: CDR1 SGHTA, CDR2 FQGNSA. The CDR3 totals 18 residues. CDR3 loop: CASSLQPGTASLAGELFF. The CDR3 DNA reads TGTGCCAGCAGCTTACAACCCGGGACGGCTAGTCTGGCCGGGGAGCTGTTTTTT.

The CDR3 nucleotides read TGTGCCAGTAGTAGCGGACCGGGACCGACTTACGAGCAGTACTTC. As protein: CASSSGPGPTYEQYF. The rearrangement joins TRBV19 to TRBJ2-7; the D gene could be TRBD1 or TRBD2 (5 bases each). This CDR3 is 15 amino acids long. V was clipped by 4 bases and J by 4 bases, with 17 bases between them. Germline loops: CDR1 LNHDA, CDR2 SQIVND (reference sequence).

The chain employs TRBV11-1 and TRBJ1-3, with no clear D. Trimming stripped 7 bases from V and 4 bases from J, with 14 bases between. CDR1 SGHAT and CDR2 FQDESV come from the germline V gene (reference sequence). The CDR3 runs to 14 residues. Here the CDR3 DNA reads TGTGCCAGCACCAAAAGGAGCCAGGGAAACACCATATATTTT. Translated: CASTKRSQGNTIYF. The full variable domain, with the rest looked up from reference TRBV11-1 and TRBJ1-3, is EAEVAQSPRYKITEKSQAVAFWCDPISGHATLYWYRQILGQGPELLVQFQDESVVDDSQLPKDRFSAERLKGVDSTLKIQPAELGDSAMYLCASTKRSQGNTIYFGEGSWLTVV.

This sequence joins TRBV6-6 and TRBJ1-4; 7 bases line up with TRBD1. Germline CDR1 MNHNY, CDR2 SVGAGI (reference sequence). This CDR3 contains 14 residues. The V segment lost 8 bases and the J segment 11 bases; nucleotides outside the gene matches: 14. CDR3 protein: CASRIGDRERKLFF. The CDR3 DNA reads TGTGCCAGCCGTATCGGAGACAGGGAGAGGAAACTGTTTTTT.

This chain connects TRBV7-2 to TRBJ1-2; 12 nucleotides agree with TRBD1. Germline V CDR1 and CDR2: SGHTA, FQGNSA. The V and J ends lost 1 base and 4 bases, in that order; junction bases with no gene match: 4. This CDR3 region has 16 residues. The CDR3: CASSLGGQGASYGYTF. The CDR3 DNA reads TGTGCCAGCAGCTTAGGGGGACAGGGGGCTAGCTATGGCTACACCTTC. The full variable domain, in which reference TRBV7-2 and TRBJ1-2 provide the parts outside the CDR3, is GAGVSQSPSNKVTEKGKDVELRCDPISGHTALYWYRQSLGQGLEFLIYFQGNSAPDKSGLPSDRFSAERTGGSVSTLTIQRTQQEDSAVYLCASSLGGQGASYGYTFGSGTRLTVV.

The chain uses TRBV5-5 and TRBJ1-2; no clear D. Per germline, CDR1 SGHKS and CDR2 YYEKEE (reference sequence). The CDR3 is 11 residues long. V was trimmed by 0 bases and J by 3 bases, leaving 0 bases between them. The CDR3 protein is CASSLDYGYTF. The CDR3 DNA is TGTGCCAGCAGCTTGGACTATGGCTACACCTTC.

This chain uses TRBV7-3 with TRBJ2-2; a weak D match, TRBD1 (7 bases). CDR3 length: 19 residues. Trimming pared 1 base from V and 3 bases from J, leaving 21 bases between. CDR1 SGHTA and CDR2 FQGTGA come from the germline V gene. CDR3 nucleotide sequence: TGTGCCAGCAGCTTAAAGCCTCTCTCGCAGGGGGGTTACACCGGGGAGCTGTTTTTT. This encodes CASSLKPLSQGGYTGELFF.

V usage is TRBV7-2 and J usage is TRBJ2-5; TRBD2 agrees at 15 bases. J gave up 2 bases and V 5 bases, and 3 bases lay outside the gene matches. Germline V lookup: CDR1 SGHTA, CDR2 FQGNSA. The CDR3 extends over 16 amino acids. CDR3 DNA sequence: TGTGCCAGCAGCCTAGGACTAGCGGGGGGGCAAGAGACCCAGTACTTC. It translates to CASSLGLAGGQETQYF.

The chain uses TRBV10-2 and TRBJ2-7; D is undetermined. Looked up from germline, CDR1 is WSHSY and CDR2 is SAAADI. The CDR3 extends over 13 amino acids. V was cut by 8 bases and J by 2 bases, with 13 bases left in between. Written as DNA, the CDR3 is TGCGCCAGCCTCCTTGACCGAGCCTACGAGCAGTACTTC. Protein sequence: CASLLDRAYEQYF.